What follows are 18 T cell receptor beta chains derived from one specimen sequenced in a study of glioma-infiltrating T cells after dendritic cell vaccination. Here immunoSEQ multiplex PCR was the method, and the copy in TCRdb shows in-frame clones only, minus some. Of approximately 100,000 clones detected, around 81% appear once; the ten largest clones hold over 9.5%. Sequences were derived from blood, sampled before dendritic cell vaccination. These receptors came from a human donor with glioblastoma.

The CDR3 loop is CASREAESSYNEQFF. The CDR3 region has the DNA TGCGCCAGCCGCGAGGCTGAGAGCTCCTACAATGAGCAGTTCTTC. The chain links TRBV5-1 to TRBJ2-1; D not certain. Trimming removed 7 bases from V and 0 bases from J, with 14 bases in between. The CDR3 is 15 amino acids. The germline CDR1 and CDR2 sequences are SGHRS and YFSETQ.

The V call is TRBV7-9, the J call TRBJ2-3; a weak D match, TRBD2 (6 bases). This CDR3 comprises 15 residues. The V and J ends lost 6 bases and 3 bases respectively, with 16 bases between them. CDR1 SEHNR and CDR2 FQNEAQ come from the germline V gene (reference sequence). The CDR3 sequence: CASRPWGDGTDTQYF. Here the CDR3 DNA reads TGTGCCAGCAGACCCTGGGGGGATGGGACAGATACGCAGTATTTT.

This clone was seen once. The chain uses TRBV14 and TRBJ1-2, with 7 bases lining up with TRBD1. Germline lookup yields CDR1 SGHDN and CDR2 FVKESK. Germline trimming cut 2 bases from V and 8 bases from J; bases unmatched to any gene: 5. The CDR3 is made up of 13 amino acids. CDR3 bases: TGTGCCAGCAGCCAAAATAGACAGGGCGGCTACACCTTC. Amino acids: CASSQNRQGGYTF.

The chain has TRBV1 and TRBJ1-2; TRBD1 is the table's D call and was not checked against the DNA. TRBV1 is flagged as a pseudogene. The length of the CDR3 is 14 residues. The CDR3 here is CTSSPRQGYYGYTF. CDR3 bases: TGCACCAGCAGCCCCAGACAGGGTTACTATGGCTACACCTTC.

V usage is TRBV7-6 and J usage is TRBJ1-3; 8 nucleotides agree with TRBD1. CDR3 length: 14 residues. The V gene end was trimmed by 5 bases and the J gene end by 3 bases; junction bases not matched to a gene: 3. Germline loops: CDR1 SGHVS, CDR2 FNYEAQ. The CDR3 bases are TGTGCCAGCAGCCCCGGGACAGGTGGAAACACCATATATTTT. Its translation: CASSPGTGGNTIYF.

The chain links TRBV30 to TRBJ1-2; D not resolved. This CDR3 is built from 12 residues. Germline-derived CDR1 and CDR2 are GTSNPN and SVGIG (reference sequence). CDR3 loop: CAILVGNYGYTF. Here the CDR3 DNA reads TGTGCAATACTGGTGGGCAACTATGGCTACACCTTC.

This clone showed up just a few times. The chain carries TRBV7-9 and TRBJ1-1, with 7 bases aligning to TRBD1. Germline V gives CDR1 SEHNR, CDR2 FQNEAQ (reference sequence). After removal of 3 bases from V and 2 bases from J, the junction contained 15 bases not matched to a gene. This CDR3 has 18 amino acids. CDR3 nucleotide sequence: TGTGCCAGCAGCTTGCTCAGGGACAGTGGGAAGCTAAACACTGAAGCTTTCTTT. This sequence encodes CASSLLRDSGKLNTEAFF.

The chain employs TRBV19 and TRBJ1-5; TRBD1 might be the D (6 bases). CDR3 size: 14 residues. Germline CDR1 LNHDA, CDR2 SQIVND (reference sequence). The ends were cut back, 5 bases at V and 6 bases at J, with 14 bases in the middle. In nucleotides, the CDR3 is TGTGCCAGTAGTGGCCGGGACACCGGTCAGCCCCAGCATTTT. This codes for CASSGRDTGQPQHF.

The genes are TRBV10-2 and TRBJ2-3, with D possibly TRBD2 on 6 matching bases. Germline CDR1 and CDR2: WSHSY and SAAADI. V was cut by 3 bases and J by 6 bases, with 10 bases left in between. The CDR3 extends over 13 amino acids. The CDR3 nucleotides read TGCGCCAGCAGTGACTCTAGCGAGGATACGCAGTATTTT. It translates to CASSDSSEDTQYF.

This clone appeared a single time. The V and J genes are TRBV5-1 and TRBJ2-6; 10 bases agree with TRBD1. CDR3 length: 17 amino acids. Losses at the gene ends were 4 bases for V and 1 base for J; bases not matched to a gene: 5. The germline V gene has CDR1 SGHRS and CDR2 YFSETQ. The CDR3 nucleotides are TGCGCCAGCAGCGGATCGGGACAGGGGTCTGGGGCCAACGTCCTGACTTTC. As protein: CASSGSGQGSGANVLTF.

The chain couples TRBV29-1 to TRBJ2-7; D perhaps matches TRBD2 (6 bases). Trimming took off 6 bases at V and 0 bases at J, with 15 bases between the two ends. This CDR3 contains 14 residues. CDR1 SQVTM and CDR2 ANQGSEA come from the germline V gene. This CDR3 reads CSVQEGTYSYEQYF. The CDR3 DNA reads as TGCAGCGTCCAAGAGGGGACTTACTCCTACGAGCAGTACTTC.

The rearrangement links TRBV30 to TRBJ1-2; D is uncertain. The CDR3 sequence is 12 residues long. V lost 5 bases, J lost 3 bases, and 10 bases lay in between. Germline-derived CDR1 and CDR2 are GTSNPN and SVGIG (reference sequence). The CDR3 is CAWAILDYGYTF. Here the CDR3 DNA reads TGTGCCTGGGCGATTTTGGACTATGGCTACACCTTC. The whole variable domain, remainder taken from reference TRBV30 and TRBJ1-2, is SQTIHQWPATLVQPVGSPLSLECTVEGTSNPNLYWYRQAAGRGLQLLFYSVGIGQISSEVPQNLSASRPQDRQFILSSKKLLLSDSGFYLCAWAILDYGYTFGSGTRLTVV.

The rearrangement joins TRBV4-1 to TRBJ1-4; 9 bases agree with TRBD1. Germline values: CDR1 MGHRA, CDR2 YSYEKL. The CDR3 consists of 15 residues. V lost 2 bases, J lost 8 bases, and 6 bases stayed unmatched. The CDR3 loop reads CASSQLQGAREKLFF. The DNA of the CDR3 is TGCGCCAGCAGCCAACTACAGGGGGCGCGAGAAAAACTGTTTTTT.

This chain connects TRBV5-4 to TRBJ2-3, with 8 bases aligning to TRBD2. V shed 0 bases and J 6 bases; nucleotides not matched to a gene: 9. Germline lookup yields CDR1 SGHNT and CDR2 YYREEE (reference sequence). The CDR3 contains 16 residues. CDR3 nucleotides: TGTGCCAGCAGCTTGGTTGGTCCGGGGGGGAGGGATACGCAGTATTTT. Protein product: CASSLVGPGGRDTQYF.

This rearrangement joins TRBV29-1 to TRBJ1-1, with TRBD1 as a possible D gene (5 bases). V shed 5 bases and J shed 2 bases, with 12 bases lying between them. The germline V gene has CDR1 SQVTM and CDR2 ANQGSEA. The CDR3 runs to 13 residues. CDR3: CSVSGGTNTEAFF. DNA of the CDR3: TGCAGCGTTTCAGGCGGGACCAACACTGAAGCTTTCTTT.

The genes are TRBV7-9 and TRBJ2-5; D is uncertain. Per the germline V gene, CDR1 is SEHNR and CDR2 is FQNEAQ (reference sequence). V gave up 3 bases and J gave up 5 bases, with 13 bases separating them. The CDR3 has 14 residues. CDR3 in amino acids: CASSFRLELETQYF. For the CDR3, the DNA is TGTGCCAGCAGCTTTAGGCTAGAGCTTGAGACCCAGTACTTC.

V and J are TRBV5-8 and TRBJ2-5; 8 nucleotides agree with TRBD1. The trim removed 8 bases at V and 5 bases at J, leaving 5 bases unmatched. The CDR3 consists of 12 residues. CDR1 and CDR2 (germline): SGHTS, YDEGEE. This CDR3 is CARADREETQYF. DNA of the CDR3: TGTGCCAGAGCGGACAGGGAGGAGACCCAGTACTTC.

The V gene is TRBV6-1, the J gene TRBJ2-7; the D gene is possibly TRBD1 (6 bases). The CDR3 extends over 14 amino acids. Trimming took 7 bases from V and 7 from J, leaving 20 bases between them. Germline V gene data show CDR1 as MNHNS and CDR2 as SASEGT. In nucleotides, the CDR3 is TGTGCCAGCACCCCACAGGGCCATAGGACGGAGCAGTACTTC. It encodes CASTPQGHRTEQYF.